The 7 T cell receptor beta chains below come from one sample, sequenced in a study of shared clonotypes between healthy human individuals. Libraries were prepared by immunoSEQ multiplex PCR; TCRdb keeps only in-frame clonotypes and omits some of them. The sample holds fewer than 400,000 clones; about 74% are singletons and the top ten take 10%. The source material was memory CD4+ T cells sorted from blood. Indicated subset: CD45RA-negative fraction. The receptors come from a man aged 25 to 45 in good health.

The chain combines TRBV18 with TRBJ1-5; D perhaps matches TRBD1 (5 bases). The CDR3 is 13 amino acids. The germline gives CDR1 KGHSH, CDR2 LQKENI. The V end lost 0 bases, the J end lost 7 bases, and 7 bases lay between the germline ends. The CDR3 DNA sequence: TGTGCCAGCTCACCACCGCAGGGCCAGCCCCAGCATTTT. Translating it yields CASSPPQGQPQHF.

V usage is TRBV28 and J usage is TRBJ2-7; D perhaps matches TRBD1 (5 bases). The germline V gene has CDR1 MDHEN and CDR2 SYDVKM. The V end lost 6 bases, the J end lost 1 base, and 10 bases lay between the germline ends. This CDR3 region has 13 residues. In DNA form, the CDR3 reads TGTGCCAGCAGCTCCAGGGTATCCTACGAGCAGTACTTC. Translated, it gives CASSSRVSYEQYF. Supplemented by reference TRBV28 and TRBJ2-7, the full variable domain reads DVKVTQSSRYLVKRTGEKVFLECVQDMDHENMFWYRQDPGLGLRLIYFSYDVKMKEKGDIPEGYSVSREKKERFSLILESASTNQTSMYLCASSSRVSYEQYFGPGTRLTVT.

This clone was recorded once. The chain combines TRBV19 with TRBJ1-1; 9 positions agree with TRBD1. Germline CDR1 reads LNHDA; CDR2 reads SQIVND (reference sequence). The CDR3 sequence is 14 residues long. Losses at the gene ends were 6 bases for V and 5 bases for J; bases not matched to a gene: 7. CDR3 nucleotides: TGTGCCAGTAGGACAGGGGGAAGTGGAACTGAAGCTTTCTTT. The encoded protein is CASRTGGSGTEAFF.

This clone was counted between two and nine times. V gene TRBV11-2 combines with J gene TRBJ2-1, with 13 bases fitting TRBD2. The CDR3 has 16 residues. V was pared by 0 bases and J by 9 bases, with 5 bases of the junction left unmatched. CDR1 is SGHAT and CDR2 is FQNNGV in the germline V gene. CDR3 sequence: CASSLDFGLAGVEQFF. The CDR3 DNA reads TGTGCCAGCAGCTTAGATTTCGGACTAGCGGGAGTTGAGCAGTTCTTC.

This clone was found once. The V call is TRBV27, the J call TRBJ2-3; perhaps TRBD1 as D (5 bases). Trimming pared 7 bases from V and 10 bases from J, leaving 24 bases between. The CDR3 is made up of 15 amino acids. Germline V gene lookup returns CDR1 MNHEY and CDR2 SMNVEV (reference sequence). CDR3 coding DNA: TGTGCCAGCACTTTTTGGGGCGGTGATGCCCGGGCGCAGTATTTT. Its protein product is CASTFWGGDARAQYF.

The V and J genes are TRBV7-9 and TRBJ2-2; TRBD2 might be the D (5 bases). The CDR3 is made up of 17 amino acids. V lost 5 bases to trimming and J lost 5 bases, with 21 bases between them. Germline CDR1 and CDR2: SEHNR and FQNEAQ (reference sequence). Here the CDR3 reads CASSLALSGLKTGELFF. The CDR3 DNA reads TGTGCCAGCAGCCTCGCCCTCAGCGGTCTTAAAACCGGGGAGCTGTTTTTT.

The chain uses TRBV28 and TRBJ1-5; no firm D call. Trimming left V 5 bases short and J 4 bases short, with 6 bases between. The CDR3 covers 12 residues. Germline V gene data show CDR1 as MDHEN and CDR2 as SYDVKM. The CDR3 loop reads CASSTRNQPQHF. CDR3 nucleotides: TGTGCCAGCAGTACAAGGAATCAGCCCCAGCATTTT.